This is a list of T cell receptor beta chains from one sample in a study of OX40 agonist ivuxolimab in advanced cancers. Method: immunoSEQ multiplex PCR; TCRdb's copy keeps in-frame clones and lacks some. The repertoire includes 75,000 to 100,000 clones, 75% to 95% of them detected once, and approximately 0.32% sits in the top ten. The input for sequencing was CD4+ or CD8+ T cells sorted from blood, taken in a trial of the OX40 agonist ivuxolimab. The source of these receptors is an adult with an advanced solid tumor such as melanoma, head and neck, liver or kidney cancer. Each CDR3 is given with its conserved first and last residue. The D gene is left open where the match is weak. Clone size, where shown, is once, few, many, or a class for clones that have expanded.

d_call j_call v_call clone_size cdr3_nt cdr3_aa
TRBD1 TRBJ2-1 TRBV5-1 . TGCGCCAGCAGCTGGGACAGGGGAAGGGGCAATGAGCAGTTCTTC CASSWDRGRGNEQFF
. TRBJ2-7 TRBV7-2 . TGTGCCAGCAGCTTAGGACGGGGACAAAACTACGAGCAGTACTTC CASSLGRGQNYEQYF
. TRBJ2-7 TRBV11-2 . TGTGCCAGCAGCTTAGCTGGATTCTTGGACGAGCAGTACTTC CASSLAGFLDEQYF
. TRBJ2-5 TRBV30 . TGTGCCTGGCAATCACAGGGTTGGTCTCTAGAGACCCAGTACTTC CAWQSQGWSLETQYF
. TRBJ2-3 TRBV11-3 once TGTGCCAGCAGCTCCTGGACGGACGATGCGCAGTATTTT CASSSWTDDAQYF
. TRBJ1-1 TRBV28 . TGTGCCAGCAGTTTGGTAAGGACTGAAGCTTTCTTT CASSLVRTEAFF
. TRBJ2-1 TRBV2 . TGTGCCAGCAGCCCGGAGGTGGTCAGGATATACAATGAGCAGTTCTTC CASSPEVVRIYNEQFF
. TRBJ2-3 TRBV7-9 . TGTGCCAGCAGCTTGGAAGGGGATACGCAGTATTTT CASSLEGDTQYF
TRBD1 TRBJ2-2 TRBV7-9 . TGTGCCAGCAGCCTCCGGGACAGGGTAGCCGGGGAGCTGTTTTTT CASSLRDRVAGELFF
. TRBJ1-3 TRBV6-1 . TGTGCCAGCAGTGAAAGCCGAAACACCATATATTTT CASSESRNTIYF
. TRBJ1-4 TRBV28 . TGTGCCAGCAGTCCCCTTCCCGGAAGGAGACGGTGGAAACTGTTTTTT CASSPLPGRRRWKLFF
TRBD1 TRBJ2-7 TRBV5-4 . TGTGCCAGCAGCTCACGATCCGGGACAGGGTCCTACGAGCAGTACTTC CASSSRSGTGSYEQYF
TRBD1 TRBJ1-4 TRBV6-6 . TGTGCCAGCAAAGGGGGCGGCCTGTTGGAAAAACTGTTTTTT CASKGGGLLEKLFF
TRBD2 TRBJ2-7 TRBV18 . TGTGCCAGCTCACAAGCGGGAGAGTCCCACGAGCAGTACTTC CASSQAGESHEQYF
. TRBJ2-3 TRBV10-1 . TGCGCCAGCAGTGAGTCAATAGGGGGTTTGGGCACAGATACGCAGTATTTT CASSESIGGLGTDTQYF
TRBD1 TRBJ1-3 TRBV18 few TGTGCCAGCTCACAAGAGGGACAGGGGATCGGAAACACCATATATTTT CASSQEGQGIGNTIYF
. TRBJ2-7 TRBV11-2 . TGTGCCAGCAGCCAGGGCCTCTTGTACGAGCAGTACTTC CASSQGLLYEQYF
. TRBJ2-7 TRBV5-6 . TGTGCCAGCAGCATTGGCCGGGGTTCCGAGCAGTACTTC CASSIGRGSEQYF
TRBD1 TRBJ2-7 TRBV5-1 . TGCGCCAGCAGCTTGGGGACAGGGGCCTACGAGCAGTACTTC CASSLGTGAYEQYF
TRBD1 TRBJ2-5 TRBV7-2 . TGTGCCAGCAGCCGAGCATCGACAGGGGGCGCCGGCGAGACCCAGTACTTC CASSRASTGGAGETQYF
TRBD2 TRBJ2-3 TRBV10-3 . TGTGCCATCAAGACTAGCGGGAGCGGCGATACGCAGTATTTT CAIKTSGSGDTQYF
. TRBJ2-7 TRBV27 . TGTGCCAGCAGTTTATCCAGTCTAGCAAACTACGAGCAGTACTTC CASSLSSLANYEQYF
. TRBJ1-3 TRBV5-1 . TGCGCCAGCAGCTGGGTCGGTTACCTGGGGCGGTCATCTGGAAACACCATATATTTT CASSWVGYLGRSSGNTIYF
. TRBJ2-7 TRBV19 . TGTGCCAGTAGTACCCAGGACGGGAGCTCCTACGAGCAGTACTTC CASSTQDGSSYEQYF
. TRBJ1-1 TRBV20-1 . TGCAGTGCTCCGGACACTCCTGAAGCTTTCTTT CSAPDTPEAFF
. TRBJ1-2 TRBV5-4 . TGTGCCAGCAGCCTTGGGTCAGGACAATCGTCTGGCTACACCTTC CASSLGSGQSSGYTF
. TRBJ2-1 TRBV5-4 . TGTGCCAGCAGCCGAGAACTGCTCTCCTACAATGAGCAGTTCTTC CASSRELLSYNEQFF
. TRBJ1-2 TRBV6-1 . TGTGCCAGCAGTGAGCAGGTTATACAGGGCAAGCACTATGGCTACACCTTC CASSEQVIQGKHYGYTF
TRBD2 TRBJ2-2 TRBV7-6 few TGTGCCAGCAGCTTAGAGGAGCGGGAGTGGACCGGGGAGCTGTTTTTT CASSLEEREWTGELFF
TRBD2 TRBJ2-1 TRBV2 . TGTGCCAGCAGACTAGCGGGAGGGACGGAGGCAAATGAGCAGTTCTTC CASRLAGGTEANEQFF
. TRBJ1-2 TRBV6-5 . TGTGCCAGCAGTGACATTGGAAACTATGGCTACACCTTC CASSDIGNYGYTF
TRBD2 TRBJ2-1 TRBV28 . TGTGCCAGCAGTTTATTACTAGCGGGACTGGATGAGCAGTTCTTC CASSLLLAGLDEQFF
. TRBJ2-2 TRBV5-6 . TGTGCCAGCAGCCCGGGACTCATGAACACCGGGGAGCTGTTTTTT CASSPGLMNTGELFF
. TRBJ2-7 TRBV28 . TGTGCCAGCACTCCAATGGGGCAGGCATCCTACGAGCAGTACTTC CASTPMGQASYEQYF
TRBD2 TRBJ2-1 TRBV5-4 . TGTGCCAGCAGCTTGGCCCGGGACGGGAGGGCCGGGAATGAGCAGTTCTTC CASSLARDGRAGNEQFF
. TRBJ2-3 TRBV14 . TGTGCCAGCAGGAGGTCCTTCCACACAGATACGCAGTATTTT CASRRSFHTDTQYF
TRBD2 TRBJ2-1 TRBV7-3 . TGTGCCAGCAGCCACGGACTAGCGGGAGGGAAGTTCGGTGAGCAGTTCTTC CASSHGLAGGKFGEQFF
. TRBJ2-7 TRBV28 . TGTGCCAGCAGCTTCCTGGGGACGGACTACGAGCAGTACTTC CASSFLGTDYEQYF